This T cell receptor (beta chain) originates from a study of cytomegalovirus exposure and HLA in healthy donors. The V end lost 7 bases, the J end lost 9 bases, and 28 bases lay between the germline ends. The CDR3 is 17 residues long. Germline lookup yields CDR1 GTSNPN and CDR2 SVGIG (reference sequence). PCR used 60 Vbeta primers and 13 Jbeta primers. Clones were sequenced by immunoSEQ multiplex PCR, and TCRdb holds only the in-frame ones, with some missing. The sample holds about 150,000 clones; 84% are singletons and the top ten take 4% to 6%. Notes on the study in general: Follow-up analysis seemed to connect common viral pathogens with several of the most significant clusters identified. According to a later analysis, donors in an Asian-associated ancestry cluster reportedly had fewer N-insertions than the roughly 670-donor mean. The study flagged about 150 TCR beta chains as cytomegalovirus-associated.

Comments on this clone: The target antigen is unknown.

The TCR comes from a man younger than 35 in good health and CMV-seronegative. The sample comprised PBMCs. The chain carries TRBV30 and TRBJ1-6; tentative D call: TRBD1 (6 bases). Written as DNA, the CDR3 is TGTGCCTCCTTCCGGGACACCGGCGGATCCCCTCGTTCACCCCTCCACTTT. Amino acids: CASFRDTGGSPRSPLHF.